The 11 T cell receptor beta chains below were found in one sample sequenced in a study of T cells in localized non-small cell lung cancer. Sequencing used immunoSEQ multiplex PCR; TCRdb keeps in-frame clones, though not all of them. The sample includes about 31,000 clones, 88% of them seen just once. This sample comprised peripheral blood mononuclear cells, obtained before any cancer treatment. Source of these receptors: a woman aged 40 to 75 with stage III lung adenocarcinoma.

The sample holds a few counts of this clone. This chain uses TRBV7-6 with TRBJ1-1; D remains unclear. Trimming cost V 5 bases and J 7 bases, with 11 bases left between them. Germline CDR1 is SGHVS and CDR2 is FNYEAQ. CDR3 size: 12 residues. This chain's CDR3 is CASSPGLSEAFF. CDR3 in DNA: TGTGCCAGCAGCCCCGGACTAAGTGAAGCTTTCTTT.

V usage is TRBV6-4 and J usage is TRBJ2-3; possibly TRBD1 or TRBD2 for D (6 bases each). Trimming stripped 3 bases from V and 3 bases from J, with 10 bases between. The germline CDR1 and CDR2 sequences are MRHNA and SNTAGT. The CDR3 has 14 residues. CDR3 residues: CASSEGGATDTQYF. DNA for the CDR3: TGTGCCAGCAGTGAGGGGGGCGCGACAGATACGCAGTATTTT.

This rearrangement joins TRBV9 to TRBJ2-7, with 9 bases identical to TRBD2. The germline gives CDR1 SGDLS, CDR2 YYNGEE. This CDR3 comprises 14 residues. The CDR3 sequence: CVTPGTSRVYEQYF. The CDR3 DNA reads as TGTGTCACGCCAGGGACTAGCAGAGTCTACGAGCAGTACTTC.

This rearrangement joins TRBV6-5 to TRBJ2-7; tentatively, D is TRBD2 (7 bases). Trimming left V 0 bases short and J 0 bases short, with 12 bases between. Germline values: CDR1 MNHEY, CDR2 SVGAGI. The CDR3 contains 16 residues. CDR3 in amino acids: CASSYSKGDYSYEQYF. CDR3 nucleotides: TGTGCCAGCAGTTACTCGAAGGGGGACTACTCCTACGAGCAGTACTTC.

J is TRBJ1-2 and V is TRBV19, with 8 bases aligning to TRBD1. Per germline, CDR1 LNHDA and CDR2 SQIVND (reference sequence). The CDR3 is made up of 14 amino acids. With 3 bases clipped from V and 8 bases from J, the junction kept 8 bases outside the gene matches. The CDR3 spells CASSIGDRGGGYTF. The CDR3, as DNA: TGTGCCAGTAGTATCGGCGACAGGGGAGGCGGCTACACCTTC.

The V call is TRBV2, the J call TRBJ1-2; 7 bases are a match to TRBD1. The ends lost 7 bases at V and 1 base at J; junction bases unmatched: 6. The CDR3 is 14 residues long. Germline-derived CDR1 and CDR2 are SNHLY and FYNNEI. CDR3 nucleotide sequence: TGTGCCAGCACTACAGGGGATGGTAACTATGGCTACACCTTC. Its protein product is CASTTGDGNYGYTF. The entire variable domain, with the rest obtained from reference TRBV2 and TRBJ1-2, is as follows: EPEVTQTPSHQVTQMGQEVILRCVPISNHLYFYWYRQILGQKVEFLVSFYNNEISEKSEIFDDQFSVERPDGSNFTLKIRSTKLEDSAMYFCASTTGDGNYGYTFGSGTRLTVV.

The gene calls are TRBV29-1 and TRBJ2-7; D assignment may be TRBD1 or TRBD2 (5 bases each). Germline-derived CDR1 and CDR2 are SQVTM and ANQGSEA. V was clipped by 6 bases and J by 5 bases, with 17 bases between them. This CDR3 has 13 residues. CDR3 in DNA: TGCAGCGTCGGGACCAACAGGTACCACGAGCAGTACTTC. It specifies CSVGTNRYHEQYF.

CDR3 nucleotide sequence: TGTGCCAGCACCCCGCGGGACAGTAATGAAAAACTGTTTTTT. It yields the protein CASTPRDSNEKLFF. The chain carries TRBV21-1 and TRBJ1-4; the table names TRBD1, a call not compared with the DNA. TRBV21-1 has pseudogene status. The CDR3 is 14 amino acids.

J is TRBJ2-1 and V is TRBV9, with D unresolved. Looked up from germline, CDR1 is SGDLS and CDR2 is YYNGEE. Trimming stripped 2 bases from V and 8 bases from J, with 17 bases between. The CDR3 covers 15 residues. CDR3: CASSVAQRTFDEQFF. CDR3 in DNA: TGTGCCAGCAGCGTCGCTCAGCGAACCTTTGATGAGCAGTTCTTC.

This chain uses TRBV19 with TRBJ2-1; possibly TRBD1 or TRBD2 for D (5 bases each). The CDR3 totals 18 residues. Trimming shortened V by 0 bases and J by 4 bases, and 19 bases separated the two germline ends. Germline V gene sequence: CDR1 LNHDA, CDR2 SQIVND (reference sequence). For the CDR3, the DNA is TGTGCCAGTAGTATAGATTCCGGGACCAACGACCCTTACAATGAGCAGTTCTTC. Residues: CASSIDSGTNDPYNEQFF.

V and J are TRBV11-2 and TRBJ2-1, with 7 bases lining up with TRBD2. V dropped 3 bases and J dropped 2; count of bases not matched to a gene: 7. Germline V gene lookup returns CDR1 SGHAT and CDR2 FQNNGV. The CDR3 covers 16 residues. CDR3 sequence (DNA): TGTGCCAGCAGCTTCATACTAGCGAATACCTACAATGAGCAGTTCTTC. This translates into CASSFILANTYNEQFF. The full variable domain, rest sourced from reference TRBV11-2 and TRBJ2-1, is EAGVAQSPRYKIIEKRQSVAFWCNPISGHATLYWYQQILGQGPKLLIQFQNNGVVDDSQLPKDRFSAERLKGVDSTLKIQPAKLEDSAVYLCASSFILANTYNEQFFGPGTRLTVL.